A selection of T cell receptor beta chains follows, all from one sample in a study of T cell repertoires in cytomegalovirus infection. Using its own MiXCR run on the reads, TCRdb lists one record per CDR3 protein. The sample carries 510,000 or so distinct CDR3 sequences, approximately 25% recorded once. Specimen: PBMCs. The receptor source for this set is a human donor in good health (CMV status not recorded). Some clones in this sample may be carry-over from other donors' samples. The CDR3 runs from the conserved cysteine through the conserved F or W. D genes are given only for firm matches. Only some rows state a clone size, as once, few, many or a class for expanded clones.

v_gene,d_gene,abundance,len,j_gene,CDR3aa,CDR3nt
TRBV6-6,-,-,11,TRBJ2-1,CASSYVTEQFF,TGTGCCAGCAGTTATGTGACAGAGCAGTTCTTC
TRBV6-2/TRBV6-3,-,many,17,TRBJ1-1,CASSYEGAKIMNTEAFF,TGTGCCAGCAGTTACGAGGGCGCGAAAATAATGAACACTGAAGCTTTCTTT
TRBV6-2/TRBV6-3,-,few,16,TRBJ2-3,CASSSGGKHLTDTQYF,TGTGCCAGCAGTTCCGGAGGGAAGCATCTCACAGATACGCAGTATTTT
TRBV12-3/TRBV12-4,-,-,16,TRBJ2-5,CASTAGDRRGTETQYF,TGTGCCAGCACCGCCGGCGACAGGAGAGGGACAGAGACCCAGTACTTC
TRBV29-1,-,-,12,TRBJ2-1,CSVVPQTSGQFF,TGCAGCGTTGTCCCGCAAACTAGTGGGCAGTTCTTC
TRBV5-1,-,-,15,TRBJ2-7,CASSLEAGSAYEQYF,TGCGCCAGCAGCTTGGAGGCAGGTAGCGCCTACGAGCAGTACTTC
TRBV7-9,-,few,18,TRBJ2-3,CASSLGPPQPDMTDTQYF,TGTGCCAGCAGCTTAGGCCCCCCACAGCCAGACATGACAGATACGCAGTATTTT
TRBV12-3/TRBV12-4,TRBD2,-,14,TRBJ2-3,CASRERESTDTQYF,TGTGCCAGCAGGGAGCGGGAGTCAACAGATACGCAGTATTTT
TRBV5-6,-,-,12,TRBJ2-1,CASSYQGNEQFF,TGTGCCAGCAGCTACCAGGGTAATGAGCAGTTCTTC
TRBV7-8,-,many,14,TRBJ2-3,CASSSRGEADTQYF,TGTGCCAGCAGCTCAAGGGGGGAGGCAGATACGCAGTATTTT
TRBV19,-,few,14,TRBJ2-5,CASSILHQRETQYF,TGTGCCAGTAGTATTTTACATCAGAGAGAGACCCAGTACTTC
TRBV7-6,-,many,15,TRBJ2-3,CASSPVAGTTDTQYF,TGTGCCAGCAGCCCGGTCGCGGGAACAACAGATACGCAGTATTTT
TRBV7-9,-,-,17,TRBJ2-7,CASSLAGALPPTYEQYF,TGTGCCAGCAGCTTAGCGGGGGCCTTACCACCGACCTACGAGCAGTACTTC
TRBV6-5,-,few,14,TRBJ2-1,CASSRQATYNEQFF,TGTGCCAGCAGTCGACAGGCCACCTACAATGAGCAGTTCTTC